This T cell receptor (beta chain) was sequenced for a study of T-cell reconstitution after alpha-beta-depleted transplantation in children. Study results and caveats: The study traced high day-60 TCRbeta diversity in some patients to surviving recipient T cells and thymic progenitors. Expanded graft clones, several hundred of them, were reportedly the source of alpha-beta T cells about two months after transplant. One year post-transplant, T-cell counts and diversity were largely derived from T cells produced anew.

There are 14 residues in the CDR3. V was clipped by 6 bases and J by 10 bases, with 21 bases between them. The germline V gene encodes CDR1 SGDLS and CDR2 YYNGEE. A TCRbeta library incorporating unique molecular identifiers was prepared. TCRdb redid the calling of the PCR reads with MiXCR, one entry per CDR3 protein. The sample shows some 450,000 distinct CDR3 sequences, around two fifths of them seen only once. Concerning this clonotype: Its cognate antigen is unknown.

The receptor comes from a girl under 10 years old with aplastic anemia, due to receive a stem cell transplant. This specimen was PBMCs, taken before TCRalphabeta/CD19-depleted stem cell transplant. The chain is built from TRBV9 and TRBJ2-3; D might be TRBD2 (7 bases). The CDR3 protein is CASNFPGAGAAQYF. Written as DNA, the CDR3 is TGTGCCAGCAACTTTCCAGGGGCGGGAGCGGCGCAGTATTTT.